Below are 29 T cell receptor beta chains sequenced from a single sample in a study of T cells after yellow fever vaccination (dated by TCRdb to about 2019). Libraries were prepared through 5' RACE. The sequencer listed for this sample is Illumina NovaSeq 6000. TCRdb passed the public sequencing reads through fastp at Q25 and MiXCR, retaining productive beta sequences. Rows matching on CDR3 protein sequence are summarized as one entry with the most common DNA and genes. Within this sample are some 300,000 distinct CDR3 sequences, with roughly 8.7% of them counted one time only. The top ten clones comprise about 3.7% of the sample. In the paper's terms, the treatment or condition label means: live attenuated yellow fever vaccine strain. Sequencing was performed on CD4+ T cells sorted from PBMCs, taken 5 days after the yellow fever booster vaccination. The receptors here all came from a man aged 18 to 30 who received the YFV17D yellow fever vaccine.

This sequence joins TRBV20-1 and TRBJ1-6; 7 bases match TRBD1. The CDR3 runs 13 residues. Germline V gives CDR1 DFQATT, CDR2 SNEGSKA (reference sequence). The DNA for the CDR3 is TGCAGCGCAAGAAGGACAGGAAATTCACCCCTCCACTTT. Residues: CSARRTGNSPLHF.

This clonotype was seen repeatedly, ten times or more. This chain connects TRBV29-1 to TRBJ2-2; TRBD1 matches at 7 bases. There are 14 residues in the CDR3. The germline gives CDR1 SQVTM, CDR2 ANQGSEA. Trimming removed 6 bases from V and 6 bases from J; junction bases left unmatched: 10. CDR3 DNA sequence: TGCAGCGTGAAGACAGGGTTGCACGCCGGGGAGCTGTTTTTT. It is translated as CSVKTGLHAGELFF.

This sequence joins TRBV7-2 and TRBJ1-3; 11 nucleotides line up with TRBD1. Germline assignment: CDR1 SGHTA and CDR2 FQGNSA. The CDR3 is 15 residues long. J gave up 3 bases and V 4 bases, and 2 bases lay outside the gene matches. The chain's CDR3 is CASSWTGGYGNTIYF. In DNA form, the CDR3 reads TGTGCCAGCAGCTGGACAGGGGGCTATGGAAACACCATATATTTT.

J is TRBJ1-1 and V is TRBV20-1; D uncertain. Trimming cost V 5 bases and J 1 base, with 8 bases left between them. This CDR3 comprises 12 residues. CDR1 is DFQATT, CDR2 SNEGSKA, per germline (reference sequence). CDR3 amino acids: CSARSGNTEAFF. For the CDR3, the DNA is TGCAGTGCTCGCTCGGGGAACACTGAAGCTTTCTTT.

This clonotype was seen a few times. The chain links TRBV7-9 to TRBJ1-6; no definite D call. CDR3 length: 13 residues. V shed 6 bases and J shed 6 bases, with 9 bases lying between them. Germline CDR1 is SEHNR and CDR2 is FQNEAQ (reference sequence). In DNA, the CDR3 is TGTGCCAGCAGACCGCCCCTTAATTCACCCCTCCACTTT. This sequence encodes CASRPPLNSPLHF.

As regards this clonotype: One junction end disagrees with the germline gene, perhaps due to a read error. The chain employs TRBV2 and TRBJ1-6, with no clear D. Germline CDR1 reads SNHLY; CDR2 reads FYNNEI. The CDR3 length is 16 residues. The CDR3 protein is CARSDVASSYNSPLHF. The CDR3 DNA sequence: TGTGCCAGGAGTGACGTAGCGAGCTCCTATAATTCACCCCTCCACTTT.

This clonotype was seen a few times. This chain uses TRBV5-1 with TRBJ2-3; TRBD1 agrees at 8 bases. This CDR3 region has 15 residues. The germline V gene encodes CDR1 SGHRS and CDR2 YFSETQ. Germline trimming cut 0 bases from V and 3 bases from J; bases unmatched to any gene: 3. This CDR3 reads CASSLGQGTTDTQYF. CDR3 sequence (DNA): TGCGCCAGCAGCTTGGGACAGGGGACGACAGATACGCAGTATTTT.

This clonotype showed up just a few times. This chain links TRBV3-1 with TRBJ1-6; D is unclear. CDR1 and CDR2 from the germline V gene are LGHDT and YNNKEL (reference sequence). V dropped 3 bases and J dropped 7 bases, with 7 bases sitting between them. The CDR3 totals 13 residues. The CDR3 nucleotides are TGTGCCAGCAGCCAGGTCGGCAATTCACCCCTCCACTTT. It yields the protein CASSQVGNSPLHF.

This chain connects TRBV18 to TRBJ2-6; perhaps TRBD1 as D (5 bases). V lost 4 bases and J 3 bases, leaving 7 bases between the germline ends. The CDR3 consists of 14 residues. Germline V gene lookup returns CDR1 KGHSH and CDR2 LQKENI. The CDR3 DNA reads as TGTGCCAGCTCACTACAGGATGGGGCCAACGTCCTGACTTTC. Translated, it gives CASSLQDGANVLTF.

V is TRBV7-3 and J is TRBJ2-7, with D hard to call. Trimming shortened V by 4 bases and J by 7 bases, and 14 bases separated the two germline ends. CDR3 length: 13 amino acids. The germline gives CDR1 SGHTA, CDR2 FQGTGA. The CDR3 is CASSSTLVGEQYF. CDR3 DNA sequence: TGTGCCAGCAGCTCGACCTTAGTGGGTGAGCAGTACTTC.

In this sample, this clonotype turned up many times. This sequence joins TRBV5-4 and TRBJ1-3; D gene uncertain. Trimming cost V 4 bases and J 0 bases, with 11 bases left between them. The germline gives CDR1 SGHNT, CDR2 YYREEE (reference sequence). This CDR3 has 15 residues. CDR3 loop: CASSLDSVSGNTIYF. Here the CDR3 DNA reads TGTGCCAGCAGCCTAGACTCCGTCTCTGGAAACACCATATATTTT.

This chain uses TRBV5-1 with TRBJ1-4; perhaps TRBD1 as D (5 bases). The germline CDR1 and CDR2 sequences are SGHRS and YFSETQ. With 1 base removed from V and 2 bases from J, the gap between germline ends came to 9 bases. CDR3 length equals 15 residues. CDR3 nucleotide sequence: TGCGCCAGCAGCTTGCGAGACAGCACTAATGAAAAACTGTTTTTT. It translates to CASSLRDSTNEKLFF.

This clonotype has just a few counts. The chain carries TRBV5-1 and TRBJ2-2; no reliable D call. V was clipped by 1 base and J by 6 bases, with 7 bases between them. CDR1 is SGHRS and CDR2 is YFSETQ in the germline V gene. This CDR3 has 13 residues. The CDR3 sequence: CASSLREAGELFF. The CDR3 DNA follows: TGCGCCAGCAGCTTGAGAGAAGCCGGGGAGCTGTTTTTT.

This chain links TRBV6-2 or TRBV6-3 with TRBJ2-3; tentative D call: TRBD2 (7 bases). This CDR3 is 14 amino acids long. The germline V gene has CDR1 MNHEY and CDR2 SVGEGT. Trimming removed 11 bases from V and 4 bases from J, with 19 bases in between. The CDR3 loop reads CASSEGGSSDTQYF. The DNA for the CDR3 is TGTGCCTCTTCGGAGGGGGGGAGTTCAGATACGCAGTATTTT.

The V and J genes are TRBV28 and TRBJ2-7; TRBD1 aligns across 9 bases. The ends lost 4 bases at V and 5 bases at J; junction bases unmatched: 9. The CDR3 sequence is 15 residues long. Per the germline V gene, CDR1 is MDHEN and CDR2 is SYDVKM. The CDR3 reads CASSSPGTGLHEQYV. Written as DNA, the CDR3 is TGTGCCAGCAGTTCCCCCGGGACAGGGCTACACGAGCAGTACGTC.

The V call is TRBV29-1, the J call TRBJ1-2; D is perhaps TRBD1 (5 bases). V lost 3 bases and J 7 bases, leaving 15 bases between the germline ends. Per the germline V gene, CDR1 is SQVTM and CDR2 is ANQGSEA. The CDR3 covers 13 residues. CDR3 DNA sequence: TGCAGCGTTGAGGGGGACTTCTACGGTGGCTACACCTTC. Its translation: CSVEGDFYGGYTF.

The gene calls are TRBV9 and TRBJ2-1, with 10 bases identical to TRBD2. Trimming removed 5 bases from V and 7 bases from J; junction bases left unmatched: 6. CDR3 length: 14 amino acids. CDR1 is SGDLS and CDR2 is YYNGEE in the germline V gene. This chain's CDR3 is CASSHSGGGNEQFF. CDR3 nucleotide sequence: TGTGCCAGCAGTCACAGCGGGGGGGGGAATGAGCAGTTCTTC.

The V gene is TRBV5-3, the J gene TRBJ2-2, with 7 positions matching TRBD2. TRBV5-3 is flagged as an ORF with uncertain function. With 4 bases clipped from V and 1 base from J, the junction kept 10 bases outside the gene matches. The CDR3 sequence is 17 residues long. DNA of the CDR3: TGTGCCAGAAGCATGTCGGGAGGCCCAAGGAACACCGGGGAGCTGTTTTTT. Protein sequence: CARSMSGGPRNTGELFF.

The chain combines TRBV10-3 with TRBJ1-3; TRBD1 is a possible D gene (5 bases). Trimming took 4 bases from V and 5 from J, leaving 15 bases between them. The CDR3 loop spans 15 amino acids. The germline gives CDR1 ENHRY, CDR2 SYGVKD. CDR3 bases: TGTGCCATCAGTGGAGGGGACCGCGGGAGAAACACCATATATTTT. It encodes CAISGGDRGRNTIYF.

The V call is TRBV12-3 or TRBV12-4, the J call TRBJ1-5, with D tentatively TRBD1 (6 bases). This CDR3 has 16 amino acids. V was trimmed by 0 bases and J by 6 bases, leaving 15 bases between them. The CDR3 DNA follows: TGTGCCAGCAGTTTAGCGCCTCAGGGGATAGGTCAGCCCCAGCATTTT. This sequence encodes CASSLAPQGIGQPQHF.

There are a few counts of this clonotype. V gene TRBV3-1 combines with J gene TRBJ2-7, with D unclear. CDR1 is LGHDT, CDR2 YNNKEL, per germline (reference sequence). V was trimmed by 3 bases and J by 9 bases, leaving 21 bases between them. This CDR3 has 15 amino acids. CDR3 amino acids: CASSHQDRVSAAQYV. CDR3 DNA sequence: TGTGCCAGCAGCCACCAGGACCGGGTCTCCGCGGCGCAGTACGTC.

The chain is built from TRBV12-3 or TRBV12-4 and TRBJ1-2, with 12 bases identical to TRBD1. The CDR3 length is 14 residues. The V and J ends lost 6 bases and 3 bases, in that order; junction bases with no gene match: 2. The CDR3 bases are TGTGCCAGCAGACGGGACAGGGGGCACTATGGCTACACCTTC. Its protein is CASRRDRGHYGYTF.

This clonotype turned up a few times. For the CDR3, the DNA is TGCGCCAGCAGTCAACAGTACACATGGGGCAATCAGCCCCAGCATTTT. It yields the protein CASSQQYTWGNQPQHF. The chain combines TRBV23-1 with TRBJ1-5; D gene uncertain. TRBV23-1 falls under the ORF class, with uncertain function. This CDR3 has 16 amino acids. The ends were cut back, 2 bases at V and 2 bases at J, with 13 bases in the middle.

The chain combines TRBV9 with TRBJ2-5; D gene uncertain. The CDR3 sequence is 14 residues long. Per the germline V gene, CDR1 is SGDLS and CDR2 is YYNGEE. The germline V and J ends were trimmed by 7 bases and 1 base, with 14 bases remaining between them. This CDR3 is CASARELSQETQYF. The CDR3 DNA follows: TGTGCCAGCGCCCGCGAACTATCCCAAGAGACCCAGTACTTC.

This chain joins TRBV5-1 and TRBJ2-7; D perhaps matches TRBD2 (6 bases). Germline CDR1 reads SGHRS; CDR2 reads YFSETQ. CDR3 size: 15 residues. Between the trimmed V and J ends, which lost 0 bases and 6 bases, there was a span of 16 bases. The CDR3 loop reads CASSLAAGPGREQYV. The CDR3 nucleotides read TGCGCCAGCAGCTTGGCAGCGGGTCCTGGGCGCGAGCAGTACGTC.

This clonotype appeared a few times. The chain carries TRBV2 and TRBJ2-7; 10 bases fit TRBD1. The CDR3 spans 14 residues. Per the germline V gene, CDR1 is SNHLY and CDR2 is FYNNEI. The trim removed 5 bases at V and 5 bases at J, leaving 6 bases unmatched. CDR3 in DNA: TGTGCCAGCAGTATATTGACAGGGGGCAACGAGCAGTACGTC. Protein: CASSILTGGNEQYV.

The CDR3 here is CASSFSPSYNEQFF. The CDR3 DNA is TGTGCCAGCAGCTTCAGCCCCTCCTACAATGAGCAGTTCTTC. The chain couples TRBV7-2 to TRBJ2-1; D not resolved. Trimming removed 3 bases at V and 0 bases at J, with 6 bases between. Germline V gene sequence: CDR1 SGHTA, CDR2 FQGNSA. CDR3 length: 14 amino acids.

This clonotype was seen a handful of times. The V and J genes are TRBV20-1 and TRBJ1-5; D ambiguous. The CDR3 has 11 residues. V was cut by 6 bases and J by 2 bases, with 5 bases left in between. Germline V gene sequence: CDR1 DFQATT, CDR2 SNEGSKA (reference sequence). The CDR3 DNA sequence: TGCAGTGCCTCTGGCAATCAGCCCCAGCATTTT. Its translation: CSASGNQPQHF.

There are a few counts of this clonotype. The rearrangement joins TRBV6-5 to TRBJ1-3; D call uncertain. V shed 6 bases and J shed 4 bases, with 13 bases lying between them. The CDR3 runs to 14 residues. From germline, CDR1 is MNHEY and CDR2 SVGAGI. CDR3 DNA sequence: TGTGCCAGCAGCCGGGCCTCATCAGGAAACACCATATATTTT. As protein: CASSRASSGNTIYF.